This T cell receptor (beta chain) was found in a study of blood T cell repertoires in COVID-19. The table came from immunoSEQ multiplex PCR; TCRdb's copy has only in-frame clones and leaves some out. The sample lists 35,000 to 45,000 clones, 70% to 90% occurring once. The CDR3 consists of 15 residues. The ends were cut back, 4 bases at V and 3 bases at J, with 14 bases in the middle. Per the germline V gene, CDR1 is SGDLS and CDR2 is YYNGEE. The TCR sequence derives from a woman aged 70-85 years in a cohort sampled during active COVID-19. The rearrangement joins TRBV9 to TRBJ2-1; D is possibly TRBD2 (5 bases). The sequencing sample was made of peripheral blood. CDR3 sequence reads: CASSPQRSHYNEQFF. The DNA for the CDR3 is TGTGCCAGCAGCCCTCAGCGGAGTCACTACAATGAGCAGTTCTTC. Filled out from reference TRBV9 and TRBJ2-1, the complete variable domain reads DSGVTQTPKHLITATGQRVTLRCSPRSGDLSVYWYQQSLDQGLQFLIQYYNGEERAKGNILERFSAQQFPDLHSELNLSSLELGDSALYFCASSPQRSHYNEQFFGPGTRLTVL.